Shown below are 2 T cell receptor beta chains from a single sample sequenced in a study of cytomegalovirus exposure and HLA in healthy donors. 13 Jbeta primers and 60 Vbeta primers were used for the PCR. The protocol was immunoSEQ multiplex PCR, while the TCRdb copy is restricted to in-frame clones and leaves out a portion. The sample includes about 130,000 clones, 65% to 80% of them seen just once. Sequencing used PBMCs. The receptor set was obtained from a male donor in good health and CMV-seropositive.

In this sample, this clone turned up a few times. The CDR3 sequence: CASSYRDNSYEQYF. The CDR3 coding sequence is TGTGCCAGCAGTTATAGGGACAACTCCTACGAGCAGTACTTC. The rearrangement links TRBV6-1 to TRBJ2-7; possibly TRBD1 for D (6 bases). Germline values: CDR1 MNHNS, CDR2 SASEGT. This CDR3 is 14 amino acids long. Between the trimmed V and J ends, which lost 5 bases and 0 bases, there was a span of 11 bases.

The gene calls are TRBV28 and TRBJ1-2, with 8 positions matching TRBD1. Germline values: CDR1 MDHEN, CDR2 SYDVKM. The CDR3 runs 15 residues. V shed 2 bases and J 8 bases; nucleotides not matched to a gene: 10. The CDR3 sequence: CASSLNVRGLKGYTF. CDR3 DNA sequence: TGTGCCAGCAGTTTAAATGTCAGGGGGCTGAAAGGCTACACCTTC.